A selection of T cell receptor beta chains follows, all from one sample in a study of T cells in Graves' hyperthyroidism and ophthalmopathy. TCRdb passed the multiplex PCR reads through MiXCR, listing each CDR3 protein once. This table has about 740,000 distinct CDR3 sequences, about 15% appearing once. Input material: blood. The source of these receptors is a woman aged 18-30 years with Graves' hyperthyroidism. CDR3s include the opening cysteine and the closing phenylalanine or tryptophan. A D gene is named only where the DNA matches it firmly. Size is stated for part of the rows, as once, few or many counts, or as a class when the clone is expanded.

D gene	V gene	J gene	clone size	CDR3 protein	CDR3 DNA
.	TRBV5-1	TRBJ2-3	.	CASSHGRGSSTDTQYF	TGCGCCAGCAGCCATGGCCGAGGATCTAGCACAGATACGCAGTATTTT
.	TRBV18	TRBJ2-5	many	CASSPPSTGETQYF	TGTGCCAGCTCACCACCGAGCACGGGGGAGACCCAGTACTTC
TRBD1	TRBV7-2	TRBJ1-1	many	CASSTQGALNTEAFF	TGTGCCAGCAGCACACAGGGGGCTCTTAACACTGAAGCTTTCTTT
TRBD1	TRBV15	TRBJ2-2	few	CATSRGWTGTGAGELFF	TGTGCCACCAGCAGAGGCTGGACCGGGACAGGGGCCGGGGAGCTGTTTTTT
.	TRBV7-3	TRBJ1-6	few	CASSLTGYPYNSPLHF	TGTGCCAGCAGCTTAACAGGGTACCCCTATAATTCACCCCTCCACTTT
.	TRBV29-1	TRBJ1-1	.	CSVEDHPPVTEAFF	TGCAGCGTTGAAGATCATCCCCCCGTGACTGAAGCTTTCTTT
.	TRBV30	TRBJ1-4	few	CAWSLRGRGEKLFF	TGTGCCTGGAGTCTACGGGGACGGGGTGAAAAACTGTTTTTT
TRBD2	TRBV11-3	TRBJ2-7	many	CASSLVGLATYEQYF	TGTGCCAGCAGCTTAGTGGGACTAGCGACCTACGAGCAGTACTTC
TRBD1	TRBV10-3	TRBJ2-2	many	CATGQAIMTGELFF	TGTGCCACCGGACAGGCGATTATGACCGGGGAGCTGTTTTTT
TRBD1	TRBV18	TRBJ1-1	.	CASSPTMGQGDTEAFF	TGTGCCAGCTCACCCACCATGGGACAGGGGGACACTGAAGCTTTCTTT
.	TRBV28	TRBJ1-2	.	CASSFTLGSYGYTF	TGTGCCAGCAGTTTTACCCTCGGGAGCTACGGCTACACCTTC
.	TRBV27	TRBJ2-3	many	CASSLRLGRSSTDTQYF	TGTGCCAGCAGTTTACGGCTGGGGCGTTCTAGCACAGATACGCAGTATTTT
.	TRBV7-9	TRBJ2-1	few	CASAFGMSSYNEQFF	TGTGCCAGCGCATTTGGGATGAGCTCCTACAATGAGCAGTTCTTC
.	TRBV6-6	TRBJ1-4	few	CASSYPTAPVGEKLFF	TGTGCCAGCAGTTACCCGACAGCTCCTGTGGGCGAAAAACTGTTTTTT
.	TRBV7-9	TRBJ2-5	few	CASSFVRDPIDETQYF	TGTGCCAGCAGCTTCGTCCGGGACCCCATCGACGAGACCCAGTACTTC